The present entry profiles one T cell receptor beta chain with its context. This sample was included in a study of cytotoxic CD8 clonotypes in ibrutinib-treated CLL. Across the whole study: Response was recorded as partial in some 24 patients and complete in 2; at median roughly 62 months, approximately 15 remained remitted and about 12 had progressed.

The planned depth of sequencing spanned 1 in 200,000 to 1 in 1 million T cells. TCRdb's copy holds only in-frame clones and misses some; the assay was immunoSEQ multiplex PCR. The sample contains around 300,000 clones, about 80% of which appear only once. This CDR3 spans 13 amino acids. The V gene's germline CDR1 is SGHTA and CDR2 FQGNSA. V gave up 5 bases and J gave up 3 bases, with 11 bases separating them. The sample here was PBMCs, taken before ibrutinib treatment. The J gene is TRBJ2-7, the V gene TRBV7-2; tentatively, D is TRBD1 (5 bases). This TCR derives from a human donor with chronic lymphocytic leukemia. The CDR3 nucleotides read TGTGCCAGCAGCCCGACTGGACACTACGAGCAGTACTTC. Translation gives CASSPTGHYEQYF.